Listed here are 31 T cell receptor beta chains from one sample, sequenced in a study of radiation and T cells in renal cell carcinoma. The table came from immunoSEQ multiplex PCR; TCRdb's copy has only in-frame clones and leaves some out. In the table there are fewer than 200,000 clones, around 90% of which are singletons. Time point described: blood 4 weeks post-SBRT, at nephrectomy. Treatment given: 15 Gy SBRT to primary tumor, nephrectomy 4 weeks later. Here the sequenced sample was blood, taken from a patient whose treatment included radiotherapy and nephrectomy. The receptors derive from a woman between 45 and 60 years old with renal cell carcinoma.

The rearrangement uses TRBV6-5 and TRBJ1-4; D may be TRBD1 (6 bases). Per germline, CDR1 MNHEY and CDR2 SVGAGI. This CDR3 region has 14 residues. The V end was cut by 4 bases, the J end by 7 bases, with 13 bases between. The CDR3 is CASSLQGRREKLFF. CDR3 bases: TGTGCCAGCAGTTTACAGGGTCGACGTGAAAAACTGTTTTTT.

The V gene is TRBV6-1, the J gene TRBJ2-6; D not certain. V dropped 7 bases and J dropped 4 bases, with 11 bases sitting between them. The CDR3 totals 14 residues. Germline CDR1 reads MNHNS; CDR2 reads SASEGT. CDR3 residues: CASKATFGANVLTF. As DNA, the CDR3 is TGTGCCAGCAAAGCGACATTCGGGGCCAACGTCCTGACTTTC.

This sequence joins TRBV30 and TRBJ2-7, with 8 bases identical to TRBD1. Germline V gives CDR1 GTSNPN, CDR2 SVGIG (reference sequence). The V segment lost 0 bases and the J segment 7 bases; nucleotides outside the gene matches: 8. The CDR3 has 14 residues. The CDR3: CAWSVRDRGNEQYF. The DNA for the CDR3 is TGTGCCTGGAGTGTACGTGACAGGGGTAATGAGCAGTACTTC.

The V gene is TRBV13, the J gene TRBJ1-2; 8 bases are shared with TRBD1. With V trimmed by 6 bases and J by 3 bases, 15 bases remained unmatched. The germline V gene has CDR1 PRHDT and CDR2 FYEKMQ (reference sequence). The CDR3 runs 17 residues. The CDR3 sequence: CASSSVRRQGNDYGYTF. The DNA of the CDR3 is TGTGCCAGCAGTTCGGTCCGACGACAGGGGAATGACTATGGCTACACCTTC.

The chain couples TRBV6-5 to TRBJ1-4, with TRBD1 as a possible D gene (5 bases). The CDR3 extends over 14 amino acids. CDR1 is MNHEY and CDR2 is SVGAGI in the germline V gene. The V gene lost 3 bases and the J gene lost 8 bases, with 13 bases spanning the gap. The CDR3 loop is CASSYTGPEEKLFF. The CDR3 DNA reads as TGTGCCAGCAGTTATACAGGACCTGAAGAAAAACTGTTTTTT.

The rearrangement links TRBV6-5 to TRBJ2-7, with a tentative D call TRBD1 (6 bases). The CDR3 extends over 14 amino acids. Trimming took off 4 bases at V and 1 base at J, with 11 bases between the two ends. Germline assignment: CDR1 MNHEY and CDR2 SVGAGI. The CDR3 reads CASSSPGHSYEQYF. CDR3 sequence (DNA): TGTGCCAGCAGTTCCCCGGGACATTCCTACGAGCAGTACTTC.

This clone was seen just once. This rearrangement joins TRBV5-6 to TRBJ1-2; the match to TRBD1 covers 8 bases. CDR3 length equals 13 residues. Germline V gene sequence: CDR1 SGHDT, CDR2 YYEEEE. After removal of 2 bases from V and 10 bases from J, the junction contained 7 bases not matched to a gene. The CDR3, as DNA: TGTGCCAGCAGCTTAACCGGGACAGGCTCCTACACCTTC. Its protein product is CASSLTGTGSYTF.

The chain uses TRBV5-6 and TRBJ1-1, with TRBD1 identical over 8 bases. The CDR3 covers 17 residues. The V gene's germline CDR1 is SGHDT and CDR2 YYEEEE. The ends lost 6 bases at V and 4 bases at J; junction bases unmatched: 17. This chain's CDR3 is CASTSLSGGGMRTEAFF. CDR3 sequence (DNA): TGTGCCAGCACCTCTCTTTCAGGGGGCGGAATGCGCACTGAAGCTTTCTTT. Based on the CDR3 plus reference TRBV5-6 and TRBJ1-1, the full variable domain is DAGVTQSPTHLIKTRGQQVTLRCSPKSGHDTVSWYQQALGQGPQFIFQYYEEEERQRGNFPDRFSGHQFPNYSSELNVNALLLGDSALYLCASTSLSGGGMRTEAFFGQGTRLTVV.

Concerning this clone itself: One junction end does not reproduce the germline sequence, and a read error may be involved. The chain has TRBV7-7 and TRBJ2-5; no reliable D call. The CDR3 spans 15 residues. Germline loops: CDR1 SSHAT, CDR2 FNYEAQ (reference sequence). CDR3 nucleotide sequence: TGTGCTAGCAGCTTAGGCACGGCTACCATCGAGACCCAGTACTTC. It encodes CASSLGTATIETQYF.

The chain is built from TRBV4-3 and TRBJ2-3; D is perhaps TRBD2 (6 bases). Trimming took 3 bases from V and 3 from J, leaving 13 bases between them. The length of the CDR3 is 15 residues. CDR1 is LGHNA and CDR2 is YSLEER in the germline V gene. The chain's CDR3 is CASSQEWGVTDTQYF. CDR3 DNA sequence: TGCGCCAGCAGCCAGGAATGGGGGGTAACAGATACGCAGTATTTT.

The V call is TRBV5-1, the J call TRBJ1-1; 7 nucleotides match TRBD1. Germline CDR1 reads SGHRS; CDR2 reads YFSETQ. The CDR3 covers 14 residues. The V gene end was trimmed by 4 bases and the J gene end by 10 bases; junction bases not matched to a gene: 13. The CDR3 sequence: CASSPTGTGPAAFF. The CDR3 DNA sequence: TGCGCCAGCAGCCCGACAGGGACGGGGCCCGCAGCTTTCTTT.

V gene TRBV6-5 combines with J gene TRBJ2-3; D is undetermined. The CDR3 loop spans 15 amino acids. V lost 2 bases and J 0 bases, leaving 9 bases between the germline ends. Germline CDR1 and CDR2: MNHEY and SVGAGI. The CDR3 DNA follows: TGTGCCAGCAGTTACGCAGCCCCTAGCACAGATACGCAGTATTTT. This sequence encodes CASSYAAPSTDTQYF.

This chain links TRBV18 with TRBJ1-1; D call uncertain. The V and J ends lost 2 bases and 2 bases respectively, with 18 bases between them. Germline V gene lookup returns CDR1 KGHSH and CDR2 LQKENI. CDR3 length: 17 amino acids. CDR3 protein: CASSPIGSAAFNTEAFF. Here the CDR3 DNA reads TGTGCCAGCTCACCAATTGGGTCGGCCGCTTTTAACACTGAAGCTTTCTTT. The full variable domain, completed using reference TRBV18 and TRBJ1-1, is NAGVMQNPRHLVRRRGQEARLRCSPMKGHSHVYWYRQLPEEGLKFMVYLQKENIIDESGMPKERFSAEFPKEGPSILRIQQVVRGDSAAYFCASSPIGSAAFNTEAFFGQGTRLTVV.

The CDR3 DNA is TGTGCCAGCAGCAAACAGGAGGGGGGGGAGACCCAGTACTTC. This gives the protein CASSKQEGGETQYF. V and J are TRBV21-1 and TRBJ2-5; the table's D gene call, TRBD2, was not cross checked with the DNA. TRBV21-1 is deemed a pseudogene. CDR3 length equals 14 residues.

This clone was found a few times. V and J are TRBV2 and TRBJ1-1, with 9 bases matching TRBD1. Germline lookup yields CDR1 SNHLY and CDR2 FYNNEI. With 9 bases clipped from V and 1 base from J, the junction kept 6 bases outside the gene matches. The CDR3 covers 14 residues. The CDR3 DNA reads as TGTGCCAGAGGACAGGGGCGTGCGAACACTGAAGCTTTCTTT. This encodes CARGQGRANTEAFF.

The chain uses TRBV7-6 and TRBJ1-5; D not certain. V was trimmed by 6 bases and J by 9 bases, leaving 18 bases between them. In germline, CDR1 is SGHVS, CDR2 FNYEAQ. The CDR3 is 14 residues long. The CDR3 sequence: CASSPGLGNTPQHF. In nucleotides, the CDR3 is TGTGCCAGCAGTCCGGGCTTAGGTAATACGCCCCAGCATTTT.

This clone occurred once. The chain links TRBV27 to TRBJ2-6; no firm D call. From germline, CDR1 is MNHEY and CDR2 SMNVEV (reference sequence). V was trimmed by 3 bases and J by 0 bases, leaving 6 bases between them. This CDR3 comprises 15 residues. The CDR3 here is CASSFSFSGANVLTF. The CDR3 nucleotides are TGTGCCAGCAGTTTTTCTTTCTCTGGGGCCAACGTCCTGACTTTC.

This clone was observed a single time. Other DNA variants within this sample encode the same CDR3. This sequence joins TRBV5-5 and TRBJ1-6, with D unresolved. CDR1 SGHKS and CDR2 YYEKEE come from the germline V gene (reference sequence). This CDR3 is built from 14 residues. Trimming took off 0 bases at V and 5 bases at J, with 6 bases between the two ends. The CDR3 here is CASSLAGNNSPLHF. CDR3 in DNA: TGTGCCAGCAGCTTGGCTGGGAATAATTCACCCCTCCACTTT.

The genes are TRBV19 and TRBJ1-2; 7 bases agree with TRBD1. After removal of 5 bases from V and 1 base from J, the junction contained 4 bases not matched to a gene. The CDR3 spans 14 residues. Germline V gene lookup returns CDR1 LNHDA and CDR2 SQIVND (reference sequence). CDR3 sequence reads: CASSWAGGNYGYTF. CDR3 bases: TGTGCCAGTAGTTGGGCAGGGGGTAACTATGGCTACACCTTC. Based on the CDR3 plus reference TRBV19 and TRBJ1-2, the full variable domain is DGGITQSPKYLFRKEGQNVTLSCEQNLNHDAMYWYRQDPGQGLRLIYYSQIVNDFQKGDIAEGYSVSREKKESFPLTVTSAQKNPTAFYLCASSWAGGNYGYTFGSGTRLTVV.

This chain uses TRBV15 with TRBJ1-5; 11 bases are a match to TRBD1. Germline V CDR1 and CDR2: LNHNV, YYDKDF (reference sequence). The CDR3 length is 16 residues. V trimming: 0 bases; J trimming: 7 bases; junction bases outside the gene matches: 5. CDR3 in DNA: TGTGCCACCAGCAGAGATCGGACAGGGGGCGCCCAGCCCCAGCATTTT. Its protein is CATSRDRTGGAQPQHF.

The chain combines TRBV7-8 with TRBJ2-1; D not certain. The CDR3 covers 14 residues. V was cut by 5 bases and J by 9 bases, with 17 bases left in between. Germline V gene lookup returns CDR1 SGHVS and CDR2 FQNEAQ. The chain's CDR3 is CASSQFLMEVEQFF. Written as DNA, the CDR3 is TGTGCCAGCAGCCAATTCCTTATGGAAGTTGAGCAGTTCTTC. The full variable domain, with the rest looked up from reference TRBV7-8 and TRBJ2-1, is GAGVSQSPRYKVAKRGQDVALRCDPISGHVSLFWYQQALGQGPEFLTYFQNEAQLDKSGLPSDRFFAERPEGSVSTLKIQRTQQEDSAVYLCASSQFLMEVEQFFGPGTRLTVL.

V gene TRBV15 combines with J gene TRBJ2-5; 12 bases fit TRBD1. V was pared by 2 bases and J by 4 bases, with 2 bases of the junction left unmatched. CDR1 is LNHNV, CDR2 YYDKDF, per germline (reference sequence). The CDR3 is made up of 15 amino acids. The chain's CDR3 is CATSRRDRGRETQYF. The CDR3 bases are TGTGCCACCAGCAGACGGGACAGGGGGCGAGAGACCCAGTACTTC.

Comments on this clone: Other nucleotide sequences from this sample produce the same CDR3. The chain recombines TRBV2 with TRBJ1-1; 8 bases are a match to TRBD1. The CDR3 sequence is 14 residues long. From germline, CDR1 is SNHLY and CDR2 FYNNEI. V trimming: 7 bases; J trimming: 3 bases; junction bases outside the gene matches: 7. CDR3 in DNA: TGTGCCAGCACCAGGACAGGGCATGACACTGAAGCTTTCTTT. Residues: CASTRTGHDTEAFF.

This chain connects TRBV19 to TRBJ1-1; 7 bases are a match to TRBD1. V shed 4 bases, J shed 4 bases, and the junction held 6 bases outside the gene matches. The V gene's germline CDR1 is LNHDA and CDR2 SQIVND (reference sequence). This CDR3 is built from 14 residues. The CDR3 DNA reads TGTGCCAGTAGTACGGGACAGACATTCACTGAAGCTTTCTTT. Protein product: CASSTGQTFTEAFF.

This sequence joins TRBV5-6 and TRBJ2-7, with 9 bases identical to TRBD1. Germline values: CDR1 SGHDT, CDR2 YYEEEE. The ends lost 0 bases at V and 5 bases at J; junction bases unmatched: 3. The CDR3 is made up of 14 amino acids. The CDR3 sequence: CASSLVDRGHEQYF. DNA of the CDR3: TGTGCCAGCAGCTTGGTGGACAGGGGTCACGAGCAGTACTTC.

This rearrangement joins TRBV6-6 to TRBJ1-1; 8 bases agree with TRBD1. Germline CDR1 MNHNY, CDR2 SVGAGI (reference sequence). CDR3 length: 16 residues. V shed 2 bases and J 3 bases; nucleotides not matched to a gene: 8. The CDR3 DNA is TGTGCCAGCAGTTACCCACTTGGACAGGGCGACACTGAAGCTTTCTTT. Its translation is CASSYPLGQGDTEAFF.

As for this clone: One end of the junction does not line up with germline, which may come from a read error. CDR3 loop: CASSFGLAGESSYNEQFF. The CDR3 DNA follows: TGTGCTAGCAGCTTTGGACTAGCGGGGGAGAGCTCCTACAATGAGCAGTTCTTC. The J gene is TRBJ2-1, the V gene TRBV7-7, with 13 bases aligning to TRBD2. There are 18 residues in the CDR3. CDR1 is SSHAT and CDR2 is FNYEAQ in the germline V gene (reference sequence).

CDR3 in amino acids: CASSPTGVNTEAFF. In DNA, the CDR3 is TGTGCCAGCAGCCCTACAGGGGTGAACACTGAAGCTTTCTTT. The chain links TRBV6-6 to TRBJ1-1; 7 nucleotides agree with TRBD1. The CDR3 runs to 14 residues. J was trimmed by 0 bases and V by 6 bases; bases with no gene match: 4. Looked up from germline, CDR1 is MNHNY and CDR2 is SVGAGI (reference sequence).

V is TRBV5-4 and J is TRBJ1-4, with a weak D call TRBD1 (6 bases). CDR1 is SGHNT and CDR2 is YYREEE in the germline V gene (reference sequence). The CDR3 length is 14 residues. The V gene lost 4 bases and the J gene lost 5 bases, with 12 bases spanning the gap. CDR3 sequence reads: CASSRGQLNEKLFF. CDR3 in DNA: TGTGCCAGCAGCAGAGGACAGCTGAATGAAAAACTGTTTTTT.

This clone was seen just once. The CDR3 loop is CSARSLETQYF. CDR3 sequence (DNA): TGCAGTGCTAGAAGTTTGGAGACCCAGTACTTC. This sequence joins TRBV20-1 and TRBJ2-5; D not certain. CDR3 size: 11 residues. Germline lookup yields CDR1 DFQATT and CDR2 SNEGSKA (reference sequence). V lost 2 bases and J 5 bases, leaving 6 bases between the germline ends.

The V call is TRBV11-1, the J call TRBJ2-3; unclear D gene. V lost 3 bases to trimming and J lost 2 bases, with 6 bases between them. The CDR3 has 13 residues. Germline values: CDR1 SGHAT, CDR2 FQDESV (reference sequence). The CDR3 region is CASSLGFTDTQYF. The CDR3 DNA follows: TGTGCCAGCAGCTTGGGATTCACAGATACGCAGTATTTT.